A single sample gave rise to the 21 T cell receptor beta chains below, sequenced in a study of blood T cell repertoires in COVID-19. Libraries were prepared by immunoSEQ multiplex PCR; TCRdb keeps only in-frame clonotypes and omits some of them. The data hold roughly 120,000 clones, with roughly 90% observed a single time. The specimen was peripheral blood. Source of these receptors: a woman in her fifties or sixties with COVID-19, enrolled during active disease.

The chain carries TRBV5-1 and TRBJ1-1; a possible D gene is TRBD1 (5 bases). Germline V CDR1 and CDR2: SGHRS, YFSETQ. V lost 5 bases and J lost 4, with 18 bases in between. The CDR3 is 15 amino acids. The CDR3 sequence is CASSQGSWVSTEAFF. CDR3 in DNA: TGCGCCAGCAGTCAGGGTTCATGGGTAAGCACTGAAGCTTTCTTT. Complete variable domain (other parts from reference TRBV5-1 and TRBJ1-1): KAGVTQTPRYLIKTRGQQVTLSCSPISGHRSVSWYQQTPGQGLQFLFEYFSETQRNKGNFPGRFSGRQFSNSRSEMNVSTLELGDSALYLCASSQGSWVSTEAFFGQGTRLTVV.

This clone has just a few counts. For the CDR3, the DNA is TGTGCCAGCAGTTTCCGGGGAAATGAGCAGTTCTTC. This sequence encodes CASSFRGNEQFF. The chain has TRBV6-2 or TRBV6-3 and TRBJ2-1, with D perhaps TRBD2 (5 bases). V lost 4 bases, J lost 7 bases, and 8 bases lay in between. The CDR3 is made up of 12 amino acids. Germline V gene lookup returns CDR1 MNHEY and CDR2 SVGEGT.

The chain recombines TRBV7-2 with TRBJ1-5; maybe TRBD1 (6 bases). Per germline, CDR1 SGHTA and CDR2 FQGNSA. The CDR3 covers 14 residues. Trimming removed 5 bases at V and 2 bases at J, with 10 bases between. This CDR3 is CASSIQGGNQPQHF. CDR3 coding DNA: TGTGCCAGCAGCATACAGGGTGGCAATCAGCCCCAGCATTTT.

CDR3 residues: CASSSRDSYEQYF. CDR3 bases: TGTGCCAGCAGCAGCCGGGACAGCTACGAGCAGTACTTC. The chain joins TRBV9 to TRBJ2-7; TRBD1 agrees at 7 bases. V lost 4 bases to trimming and J lost 3 bases; unmatched junction nucleotides: 4. This CDR3 comprises 13 residues. Germline CDR1 and CDR2: SGDLS and YYNGEE. The whole variable domain, filled in from reference TRBV9 and TRBJ2-7, reads DSGVTQTPKHLITATGQRVTLRCSPRSGDLSVYWYQQSLDQGLQFLIQYYNGEERAKGNILERFSAQQFPDLHSELNLSSLELGDSALYFCASSSRDSYEQYFGPGTRLTVT.

The chain is built from TRBV27 and TRBJ2-2; perhaps TRBD1 as D (6 bases). V shed 6 bases and J shed 0 bases, with 8 bases lying between them. Germline V gene data show CDR1 as MNHEY and CDR2 as SMNVEV (reference sequence). The CDR3 length is 14 residues. This chain's CDR3 is CASRPGANTGELFF. CDR3 sequence (DNA): TGTGCCAGCAGGCCAGGGGCGAACACCGGGGAGCTGTTTTTT.

The V call is TRBV7-2, the J call TRBJ2-2; 10 bases map to TRBD1. The CDR3 runs to 18 residues. V was clipped by 4 bases and J by 3 bases; unmatched bases: 11. In germline, CDR1 is SGHTA, CDR2 FQGNSA. The CDR3 nucleotides are TGTGCCAGCAGCTCCCTTCGGGGGGGACAGGGGTACACCGGGGAGCTGTTTTTT. Amino acids: CASSSLRGGQGYTGELFF.

The chain links TRBV7-8 to TRBJ2-7, with 14 bases aligning to TRBD2. Germline V lookup: CDR1 SGHVS, CDR2 FQNEAQ. The ends lost 4 bases at V and 0 bases at J; junction bases unmatched: 2. The CDR3 sequence is 16 residues long. Written as DNA, the CDR3 is TGTGCCAGCAGCTGGGGACTAGCGGGGGCCTCCTACGAGCAGTACTTC. It specifies CASSWGLAGASYEQYF.

This chain joins TRBV27 and TRBJ2-7; weak D call: TRBD2 (6 bases). This CDR3 is built from 12 residues. V was trimmed by 3 bases and J by 6 bases, leaving 9 bases between them. Germline V lookup: CDR1 MNHEY, CDR2 SMNVEV (reference sequence). This CDR3 reads CASSFLGGEQYF. As DNA, the CDR3 is TGTGCCAGCAGTTTTTTGGGGGGCGAGCAGTACTTC.

This chain connects TRBV3-1 (or the pseudogene TRBV3-2) to TRBJ1-6, with a weak D call TRBD1 (6 bases). The V and J ends lost 6 bases and 0 bases respectively, with 12 bases between them. The germline V gene encodes CDR1 LGHDT and CDR2 YNNKEL (reference sequence). CDR3 length: 16 amino acids. Here the CDR3 reads CASRLDSRSYNSPLHF. CDR3 bases: TGTGCCAGCAGACTGGACAGCCGCTCCTATAATTCACCCCTCCACTTT.

The chain couples TRBV5-5 to TRBJ1-1, with 7 positions matching TRBD1. The CDR3 length is 14 residues. Germline loops: CDR1 SGHKS, CDR2 YYEKEE (reference sequence). J lost 3 bases, V lost 4 bases, and 6 bases had no gene match. The CDR3 here is CASSQQGYDTEAFF. In DNA form, the CDR3 reads TGTGCCAGCAGCCAACAGGGGTATGACACTGAAGCTTTCTTT.

This sequence joins TRBV6-5 and TRBJ2-3, with TRBD1 identical over 7 bases. The CDR3 sequence is 13 residues long. Germline V gene data show CDR1 as MNHEY and CDR2 as SVGAGI. After removal of 4 bases from V and 3 bases from J, the junction contained 1 base not matched to a gene. CDR3 DNA sequence: TGTGCCAGCAGTTCGACAGGGACAGATACGCAGTATTTT. Translated: CASSSTGTDTQYF.

This chain connects TRBV15 to TRBJ2-2, with TRBD1 matching 10 bases. This CDR3 spans 14 amino acids. The J segment lost 4 bases and the V segment lost 8 bases, leaving 4 bases of the junction unmatched. CDR1 is LNHNV and CDR2 is YYDKDF in the germline V gene (reference sequence). CDR3 loop: CATQDRGPTGELFF. The CDR3 region has the DNA TGTGCCACCCAAGACAGGGGGCCCACCGGGGAGCTGTTTTTT.

This sequence joins TRBV6-2 or TRBV6-3 and TRBJ1-5; 7 bases map to TRBD1. CDR1 and CDR2 (germline): MNHEY, SVGEGT. The CDR3 length is 14 residues. The junction had 4 bases not matched to a gene; V was cut back by 4 bases and J by 4 bases. As DNA, the CDR3 is TGTGCCAGCAGTTTCTACAGGGGAAATCAGCCCCAGCATTTT. The encoded protein is CASSFYRGNQPQHF.

Here the CDR3 reads CASSRDRAGNIQYF. CDR3 coding DNA: TGTGCCAGTAGTCGTGACAGGGCAGGGAACATTCAGTACTTC. The chain couples TRBV19 to TRBJ2-4; the match to TRBD1 covers 7 bases. Germline V gene data show CDR1 as LNHDA and CDR2 as SQIVND (reference sequence). The trim removed 5 bases at V and 7 bases at J, leaving 8 bases unmatched. The CDR3 contains 14 residues.

This chain connects TRBV24-1 to TRBJ2-3; 8 nucleotides agree with TRBD1. The CDR3 is made up of 17 amino acids. The trim removed 4 bases at V and 2 bases at J, leaving 10 bases unmatched. The germline gives CDR1 KGHDR, CDR2 SFDVKD. This CDR3 is CATSETGTGTSTDTQYF. CDR3 DNA sequence: TGTGCCACCAGTGAAACCGGGACAGGAACTTCCACAGATACGCAGTATTTT.

The chain employs TRBV10-3 and TRBJ2-5; unclear D gene. V lost 6 bases and J lost 3, with 8 bases in between. The CDR3 spans 12 residues. Germline loops: CDR1 ENHRY, CDR2 SYGVKD. The CDR3 spells CAISDQKETQYF. The CDR3 bases are TGTGCCATCAGCGATCAGAAAGAGACCCAGTACTTC.

The chain combines TRBV6-2 or TRBV6-3 with TRBJ1-3; D perhaps matches TRBD1 (5 bases). The V and J ends lost 6 bases and 1 base respectively, with 16 bases between them. There are 16 residues in the CDR3. CDR1 is MNHEY, CDR2 SVGEGT, per germline. The CDR3 reads CASSPRQYLSGNTIYF. As DNA, the CDR3 is TGTGCCAGCAGCCCTAGACAGTACCTTTCTGGAAACACCATATATTTT.

The gene calls are TRBV28 and TRBJ2-1, with D tentatively TRBD1 (6 bases). The CDR3 runs to 15 residues. Germline CDR1 reads MDHEN; CDR2 reads SYDVKM. Trimming took off 2 bases at V and 0 bases at J, with 8 bases between the two ends. The CDR3 region has the DNA TGTGCCAGCAGTTTAAGGGGGAGCTCCTACAATGAGCAGTTCTTC. It yields the protein CASSLRGSSYNEQFF.

The J gene is TRBJ2-2, the V gene TRBV11-2; 7 bases map to TRBD1. The germline V gene encodes CDR1 SGHAT and CDR2 FQNNGV. V gave up 5 bases and J gave up 4 bases; unmatched junction bases: 10. The CDR3 covers 16 residues. The CDR3 DNA follows: TGTGCCAGCAGCACCCCGACAGGGAGAGGCACCGGGGAGCTGTTTTTT. Translation: CASSTPTGRGTGELFF.

V gene TRBV6-2 or TRBV6-3 combines with J gene TRBJ1-6; the match to TRBD1 covers 9 bases. The germline gives CDR1 MNHEY, CDR2 SVGEGT. The CDR3 consists of 15 residues. The trim removed 3 bases at V and 10 bases at J, leaving 7 bases unmatched. CDR3 nucleotides: TGTGCCAGCAGTTATTGGGACAGGGATGAATCACCCCTCCACTTT. It codes for CASSYWDRDESPLHF.

DNA for the CDR3: TGTGCCACCAGTGAATCACTCAGGGAACCTAACTATGGCTACACCTTC. It translates to CATSESLREPNYGYTF. V is TRBV24-1 and J is TRBJ1-2, with a tentative D call TRBD1 (5 bases). CDR1 and CDR2 (germline): KGHDR, SFDVKD. The CDR3 length is 16 residues. The V end was cut by 4 bases, the J end by 0 bases, with 14 bases between.